The present entry profiles one T cell receptor beta chain with its context. Its specificity is unknown. Treatment indicated: about 20 received Ad26.COV2.S at low or high dose, single or two shots; 5 received placebo; per-sample allocation not given. Sampling was done on day 63 after the first vaccine or placebo injection. Donor was an adult aged 18-55 years in Boston. This record belongs to a study of Ad26.COV2.S vaccination and SARS-CoV-2 variants. Study-wide context: Ad26.COV2.S was injected intramuscularly once or twice, 56 days apart. Whole-study results and caveats: Whether participants received vaccine or placebo, their non-spike TCR breadth was similar.

Germline V CDR1 and CDR2: LGHDT, YNNKEL (reference sequence). The CDR3 contains 19 residues. V trimming: 1 base; J trimming: 3 bases; junction bases outside the gene matches: 17. The assay was immunoSEQ multiplex PCR, and TCRdb's table has in-frame clones only and misses some. The sample records fewer than 500,000 clones, roughly 90% being singletons. This chain links TRBV3-1 (or the pseudogene TRBV3-2) with TRBJ1-1; TRBD1 matches 7 bases. This TCR was recovered from a person between 18 and 65 years old who received the Ad26.COV2.S COVID-19 vaccine or a placebo. Sequenced here: peripheral blood, sampled in a trial of Ad26.COV2.S vaccine versus placebo. The CDR3 bases are TGTGCCAGCAGCCAAGTGAAAAATTTTCCAGGGGGAAGTGACACTGAAGCTTTCTTT. Encoded protein: CASSQVKNFPGGSDTEAFF.